The 21 T cell receptor beta chains presented below share a single source sample, sequenced in a study of blood T cell repertoires in COVID-19. Data came from immunoSEQ multiplex PCR; TCRdb stores just in-frame clones and leaves some out. The repertoire holds around 290,000 clones, more than 70% seen once, with roughly 8% in the top ten. Sequenced: peripheral blood. The receptors were sampled from a woman aged 45-65 years who had recovered from COVID-19.

The J gene is TRBJ2-1, the V gene TRBV5-1, with D possibly TRBD1 on 6 matching bases. Germline V lookup: CDR1 SGHRS, CDR2 YFSETQ. The CDR3 is 15 residues long. The V gene lost 4 bases and the J gene lost 2 bases, with 13 bases spanning the gap. The CDR3 loop is CASSPGQGPYNEQFF. The CDR3 nucleotides read TGCGCCAGCAGCCCCGGGCAGGGGCCCTACAATGAGCAGTTCTTC.

The CDR3 DNA follows: TGTGCCAGCAGCCTGAGCGGGGAGGCCGTTGAGACCCAGTACTTC. Translation: CASSLSGEAVETQYF. The chain is built from TRBV11-3 and TRBJ2-5, with 7 bases matching TRBD2. Per germline, CDR1 SGHNT and CDR2 YENEEA. CDR3 length: 15 residues. The V and J ends lost 5 bases and 5 bases, in that order; junction bases with no gene match: 11.

The CDR3 region has the DNA TGTGCCAGCAGTTACGGAGGACGGACTAAAGAGACCCAGTACTTC. Amino acid sequence: CASSYGGRTKETQYF. The V call is TRBV6-2 or TRBV6-3, the J call TRBJ2-5; maybe TRBD2 (6 bases). The CDR3 is made up of 15 amino acids. Between the trimmed V and J ends, which lost 2 bases and 3 bases, there was a span of 13 bases. Germline V gene data show CDR1 as MNHEY and CDR2 as SVGEGT.

Only a few counts were recorded for this clone. The chain is built from TRBV19 and TRBJ2-7, with 10 nucleotides matching TRBD2. The CDR3 has 16 residues. Germline V gene data show CDR1 as LNHDA and CDR2 as SQIVND (reference sequence). After removal of 7 bases from V and 3 bases from J, the junction contained 12 bases not matched to a gene. The CDR3, as DNA: TGTGCCAGTATCCCACCCAGCGGGAGGGCCTTCTACGAGCAGTACTTC. It yields the protein CASIPPSGRAFYEQYF. Complete variable domain (other parts from reference TRBV19 and TRBJ2-7): DGGITQSPKYLFRKEGQNVTLSCEQNLNHDAMYWYRQDPGQGLRLIYYSQIVNDFQKGDIAEGYSVSREKKESFPLTVTSAQKNPTAFYLCASIPPSGRAFYEQYFGPGTRLTVT.

This clone has ten or more counts. This chain's CDR3 is CASSLDRVSAEQYF. The DNA of the CDR3 is TGTGCCAGCAGCTTAGACAGGGTGTCCGCGGAGCAGTACTTC. The chain is built from TRBV11-2 and TRBJ2-7, with D possibly being TRBD1 (5 bases). The CDR3 is 14 amino acids. Germline CDR1 is SGHAT and CDR2 is FQNNGV. Trimming cost V 0 bases and J 7 bases, with 13 bases left between them.

The genes are TRBV6-2 or TRBV6-3 and TRBJ2-2; TRBD2 aligns across 15 bases. Germline V CDR1 and CDR2: MNHEY, SVGEGT. J was trimmed by 4 bases and V by 5 bases; bases with no gene match: 8. CDR3 size: 18 residues. Here the CDR3 reads CASSLRTSGRDATGELFF. Written as DNA, the CDR3 is TGTGCCAGCAGTCTCCGGACTAGCGGGAGGGATGCCACCGGGGAGCTGTTTTTT.

By proportion, this clone is medium-sized. The chain has TRBV3-1 (or the pseudogene TRBV3-2) and TRBJ2-3, with TRBD2 matching over 8 bases. The CDR3 length is 17 residues. The V gene's germline CDR1 is LGHDT and CDR2 YNNKEL (reference sequence). V gave up 1 base and J gave up 2 bases; unmatched junction bases: 8. Here the CDR3 reads CASSQVMSGGYTDTQYF. CDR3 in DNA: TGTGCCAGCAGCCAAGTTATGAGCGGGGGCTACACAGATACGCAGTATTTT.

Only one count was recorded for this clone. The chain carries TRBV9 and TRBJ1-3, with D unresolved. The CDR3 extends over 15 amino acids. Per germline, CDR1 SGDLS and CDR2 YYNGEE. With 5 bases removed from V and 0 bases from J, the gap between germline ends came to 12 bases. The CDR3 DNA follows: TGTGCCAGCAGTGTGAGCGATACCTCTGGAAACACCATATATTTT. Protein sequence: CASSVSDTSGNTIYF.

This sequence joins TRBV7-2 and TRBJ2-3; a weak D match, TRBD2 (6 bases). CDR1 is SGHTA and CDR2 is FQGNSA in the germline V gene. Trimming cost V 8 bases and J 2 bases, with 20 bases left between them. This CDR3 spans 16 amino acids. Here the CDR3 reads CASCPAGLRLTDTQYF. For the CDR3, the DNA is TGTGCCAGCTGCCCGGCGGGACTGCGACTCACAGATACGCAGTATTTT.

The chain joins TRBV18 to TRBJ1-1; 7 bases agree with TRBD1. The trim removed 5 bases at V and 1 base at J, leaving 7 bases unmatched. The CDR3 sequence is 15 residues long. In germline, CDR1 is KGHSH, CDR2 LQKENI. CDR3 residues: CASSSEQGRNTEAFF. In DNA, the CDR3 is TGTGCCAGCTCAAGTGAACAGGGGCGGAACACTGAAGCTTTCTTT.

This clone was found once. This chain links TRBV5-1 with TRBJ2-5, with D possibly matching TRBD1 (6 bases). CDR3 length: 14 amino acids. The V and J ends lost 3 bases and 1 base respectively, with 10 bases between them. CDR1 is SGHRS and CDR2 is YFSETQ in the germline V gene. CDR3 in amino acids: CASSYTGIQETQYF. The DNA for the CDR3 is TGCGCCAGCAGCTACACAGGGATCCAAGAGACCCAGTACTTC. Using reference TRBV5-1 and TRBJ2-5 for the parts outside the CDR3, the full variable domain is KAGVTQTPRYLIKTRGQQVTLSCSPISGHRSVSWYQQTPGQGLQFLFEYFSETQRNKGNFPGRFSGRQFSNSRSEMNVSTLELGDSALYLCASSYTGIQETQYFGPGTRLLVL.

This chain links TRBV5-1 with TRBJ1-4, with no clear D. There are 14 residues in the CDR3. V was pared by 0 bases and J by 8 bases, with 11 bases between. Germline V gene data show CDR1 as SGHRS and CDR2 as YFSETQ. DNA of the CDR3: TGCGCCAGCAGCTTGGAGCCGGTCCGCGAAAAACTGTTTTTT. It specifies CASSLEPVREKLFF. Full variable domain (remainder filled in from reference TRBV5-1 and TRBJ1-4): KAGVTQTPRYLIKTRGQQVTLSCSPISGHRSVSWYQQTPGQGLQFLFEYFSETQRNKGNFPGRFSGRQFSNSRSEMNVSTLELGDSALYLCASSLEPVREKLFFGSGTQLSVL.

In DNA form, the CDR3 reads TGCGCCAGCAGCGGAACGGGACAGGGTTTTGAGCAGTACTTC. This encodes CASSGTGQGFEQYF. The rearrangement links TRBV5-1 to TRBJ2-7; TRBD1 matches 9 bases. Germline V gene lookup returns CDR1 SGHRS and CDR2 YFSETQ. The trim removed 4 bases at V and 7 bases at J, leaving 9 bases unmatched. This CDR3 contains 14 residues.

For this clone: This CDR3 is also generated by other DNA sequences in the sample. J is TRBJ2-5 and V is TRBV1; TRBD1 is taken as the D call from the table, unchecked against the DNA. TRBV1 is classified as a pseudogene. The CDR3 is 14 residues long. DNA for the CDR3: TGCACCAGCAGCCAAGAAGGGGGTTGGGAGACCCAGTACTTC. It is translated as CTSSQEGGWETQYF.

The rearrangement joins TRBV4-1 to TRBJ2-5; weak D call: TRBD1 (5 bases). Looked up from germline, CDR1 is MGHRA and CDR2 is YSYEKL. Trimming stripped 3 bases from V and 4 bases from J, with 15 bases between. CDR3 size: 15 residues. CDR3 coding DNA: TGCGCCAGCAGCCAGCCCGACAGAACAGGAGAGACCCAGTACTTC. This codes for CASSQPDRTGETQYF.

CDR3 DNA: TGTGCCAGCAGTAGGGTCTCACCGGGGACCGGGGAGCTGTTTTTT. Translating gives CASSRVSPGTGELFF. The chain uses TRBV6-4 and TRBJ2-2; D might be TRBD2 (5 bases). The CDR3 loop spans 15 amino acids. From germline, CDR1 is MRHNA and CDR2 SNTAGT. Trimming shortened V by 5 bases and J by 5 bases, and 15 bases separated the two germline ends.

This clone was seen only a few times. The rearrangement uses TRBV9 and TRBJ2-2; no firm D call. Per germline, CDR1 SGDLS and CDR2 YYNGEE. This CDR3 is built from 15 residues. V shed 0 bases and J shed 0 bases, with 6 bases lying between them. This chain's CDR3 is CASSVGAANTGELFF. DNA of the CDR3: TGTGCCAGCAGCGTAGGGGCAGCGAACACCGGGGAGCTGTTTTTT.

V gene TRBV6-6 combines with J gene TRBJ1-1; 7 positions match TRBD1. This CDR3 is 12 amino acids long. Trimming removed 1 base from V and 11 bases from J; junction bases left unmatched: 4. Germline assignment: CDR1 MNHNY and CDR2 SVGAGI (reference sequence). The CDR3 loop reads CASSYWGQMAFF. As DNA, the CDR3 is TGTGCCAGCAGTTACTGGGGACAGATGGCTTTCTTT.

This chain links TRBV30 with TRBJ1-6, with 9 bases matching TRBD1. J lost 9 bases, V lost 2 bases, and 5 bases had no gene match. The CDR3 runs 14 residues. Germline CDR1 and CDR2: GTSNPN and SVGIG (reference sequence). This chain's CDR3 is CAWSQGQGGSPLHF. As DNA, the CDR3 is TGTGCCTGGAGTCAGGGACAGGGAGGTTCACCCCTCCACTTT.

This chain connects TRBV5-1 to TRBJ2-2; D is possibly TRBD2 (6 bases). The CDR3 has 17 amino acids. Germline V CDR1 and CDR2: SGHRS, YFSETQ. Between the trimmed V and J ends, which lost 1 base and 3 bases, there was a span of 16 bases. The CDR3: CASSLLAGGPDTGELFF. CDR3 bases: TGCGCCAGCAGCTTGCTGGCCGGGGGACCGGACACCGGGGAGCTGTTTTTT.

The chain recombines TRBV5-1 with TRBJ1-2, with D tentatively TRBD1 (5 bases). The CDR3 sequence is 19 residues long. V was trimmed by 2 bases and J by 3 bases, leaving 26 bases between them. Germline CDR1 SGHRS, CDR2 YFSETQ. The CDR3 DNA sequence: TGCGCCAGCAGCTTATACTCAAGACAAGGAGACCGGGGGGACTATGGCTACACCTTC. Its protein product is CASSLYSRQGDRGDYGYTF.